This T cell receptor beta chain came from a study of blood T cell repertoires in COVID-19. On the study more broadly: Nucleic acid was either cDNA or gDNA, and it came from T cells, B-cell-depleted T cells, or PBMCs.

Original processing methods: Amplification with reference gene primers provided the estimates of nucleated cell counts. Clones were read by immunoSEQ multiplex PCR, and TCRdb kept only the in-frame ones, dropping some. V and J calls and clone size come straight from that table; D and trimming were deduced from the DNA. The sample has over 130,000 clones; roughly 90% are singletons. Germline V gene sequence: CDR1 MNHEY, CDR2 SVGAGI. The CDR3 consists of 14 residues. J gave up 5 bases and V 5 bases, and 4 bases lay outside the gene matches. The specimen sequenced was peripheral blood. V usage is TRBV6-5 and J usage is TRBJ1-2; 11 nucleotides align to TRBD1. This receptor was obtained from a woman aged 55-69 years with active or convalescent COVID-19. The CDR3 is CASSRTGGWYGYTF. CDR3 DNA sequence: TGTGCCAGCAGTCGGACAGGGGGCTGGTATGGCTACACCTTC.